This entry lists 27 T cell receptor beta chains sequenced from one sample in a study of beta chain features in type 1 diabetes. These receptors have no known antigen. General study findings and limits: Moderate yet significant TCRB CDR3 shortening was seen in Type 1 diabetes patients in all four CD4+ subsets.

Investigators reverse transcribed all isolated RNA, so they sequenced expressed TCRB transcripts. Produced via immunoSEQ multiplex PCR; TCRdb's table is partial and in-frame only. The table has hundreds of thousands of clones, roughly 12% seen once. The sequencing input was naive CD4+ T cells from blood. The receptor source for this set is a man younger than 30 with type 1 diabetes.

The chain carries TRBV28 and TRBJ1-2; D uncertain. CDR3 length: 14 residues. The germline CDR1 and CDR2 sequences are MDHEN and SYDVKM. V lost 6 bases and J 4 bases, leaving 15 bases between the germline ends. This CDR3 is CASSLSATTYGYTF. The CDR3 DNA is TGTGCCAGCAGCCTCTCGGCCACCACCTATGGCTACACCTTC.

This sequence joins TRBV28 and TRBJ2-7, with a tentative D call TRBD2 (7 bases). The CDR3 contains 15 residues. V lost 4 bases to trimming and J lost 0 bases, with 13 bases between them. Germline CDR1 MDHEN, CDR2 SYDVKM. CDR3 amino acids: CASSSGGQNSYEQYF. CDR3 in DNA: TGTGCCAGCAGTTCCGGGGGGCAAAACTCCTACGAGCAGTACTTC. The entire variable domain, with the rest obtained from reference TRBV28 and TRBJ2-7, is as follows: DVKVTQSSRYLVKRTGEKVFLECVQDMDHENMFWYRQDPGLGLRLIYFSYDVKMKEKGDIPEGYSVSREKKERFSLILESASTNQTSMYLCASSSGGQNSYEQYFGPGTRLTVT.

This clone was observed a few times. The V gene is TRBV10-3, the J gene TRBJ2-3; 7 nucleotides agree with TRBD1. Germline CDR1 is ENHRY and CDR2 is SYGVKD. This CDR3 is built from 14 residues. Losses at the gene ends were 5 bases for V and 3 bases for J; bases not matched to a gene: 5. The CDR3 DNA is TGTGCCATCAGTACTCGGACAGGTACAGATACGCAGTATTTT. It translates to CAISTRTGTDTQYF.

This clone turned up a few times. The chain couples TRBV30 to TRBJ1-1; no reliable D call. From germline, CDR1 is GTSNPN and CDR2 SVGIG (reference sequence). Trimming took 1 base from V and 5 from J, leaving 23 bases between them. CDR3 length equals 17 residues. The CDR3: CAWSDLRHRSGWTEAFF. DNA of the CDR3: TGTGCCTGGAGTGACCTGAGACACCGGTCTGGGTGGACTGAAGCTTTCTTT.

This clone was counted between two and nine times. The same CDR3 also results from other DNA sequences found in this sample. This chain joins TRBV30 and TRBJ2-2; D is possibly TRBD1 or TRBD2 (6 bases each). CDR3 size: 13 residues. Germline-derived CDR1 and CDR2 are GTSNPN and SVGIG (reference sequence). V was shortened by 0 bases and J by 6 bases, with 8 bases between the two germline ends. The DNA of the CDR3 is TGTGCCTGGAGTGTGAGGGGGGCCGGGGAGCTGTTTTTT. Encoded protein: CAWSVRGAGELFF.

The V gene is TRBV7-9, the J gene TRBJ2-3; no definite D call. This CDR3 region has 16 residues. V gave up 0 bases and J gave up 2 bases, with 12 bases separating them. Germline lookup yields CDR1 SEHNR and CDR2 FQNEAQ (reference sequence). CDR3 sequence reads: CASSLAVMGNTDTQYF. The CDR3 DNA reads TGTGCCAGCAGCTTAGCAGTTATGGGCAACACAGATACGCAGTATTTT.

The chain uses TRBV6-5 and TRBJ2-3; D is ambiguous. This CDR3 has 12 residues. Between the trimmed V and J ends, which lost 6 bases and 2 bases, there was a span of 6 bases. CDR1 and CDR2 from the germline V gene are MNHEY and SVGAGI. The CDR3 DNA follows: TGTGCCAGCAGAACTGCCACAGATACGCAGTATTTT. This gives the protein CASRTATDTQYF.

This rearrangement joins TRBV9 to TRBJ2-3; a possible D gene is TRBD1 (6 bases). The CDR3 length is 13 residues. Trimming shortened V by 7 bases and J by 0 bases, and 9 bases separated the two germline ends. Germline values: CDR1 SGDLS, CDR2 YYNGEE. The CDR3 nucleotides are TGTGCCAGCGGGACACCTAGCACAGATACGCAGTATTTT. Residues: CASGTPSTDTQYF.

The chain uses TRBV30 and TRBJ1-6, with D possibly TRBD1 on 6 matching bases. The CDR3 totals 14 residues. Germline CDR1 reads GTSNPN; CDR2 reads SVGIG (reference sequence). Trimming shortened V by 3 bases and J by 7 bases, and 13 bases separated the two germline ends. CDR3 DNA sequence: TGTGCCTGGAGAGGTTTAGGGGGGAATTCACCCCTCCACTTT. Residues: CAWRGLGGNSPLHF.

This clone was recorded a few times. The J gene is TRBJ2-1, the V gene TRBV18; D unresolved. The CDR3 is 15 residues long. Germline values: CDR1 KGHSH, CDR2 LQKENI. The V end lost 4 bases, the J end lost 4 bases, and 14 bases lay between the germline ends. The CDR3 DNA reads TGTGCCAGCTCACGCCTATCGGGCTCGTACAATGAGCAGTTCTTC. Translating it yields CASSRLSGSYNEQFF.

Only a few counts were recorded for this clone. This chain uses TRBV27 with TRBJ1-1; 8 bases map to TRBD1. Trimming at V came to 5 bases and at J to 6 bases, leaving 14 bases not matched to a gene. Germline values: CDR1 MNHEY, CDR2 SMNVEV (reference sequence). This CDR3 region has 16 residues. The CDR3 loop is CASSPGLGQAVAEAFF. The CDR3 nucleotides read TGTGCCAGCAGTCCAGGACTGGGACAGGCGGTGGCTGAAGCTTTCTTT.

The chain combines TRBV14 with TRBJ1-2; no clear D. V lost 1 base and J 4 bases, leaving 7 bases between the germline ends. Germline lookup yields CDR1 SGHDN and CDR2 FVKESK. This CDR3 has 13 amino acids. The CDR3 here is CASSQVYSYGYTF. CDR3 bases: TGTGCCAGCAGCCAAGTCTACAGCTATGGCTACACCTTC.

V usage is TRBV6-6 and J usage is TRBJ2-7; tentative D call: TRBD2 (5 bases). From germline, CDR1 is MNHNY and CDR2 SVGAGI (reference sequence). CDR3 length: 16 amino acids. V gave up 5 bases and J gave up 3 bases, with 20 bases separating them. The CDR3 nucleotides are TGTGCCAGCAGTCCTGCCGACTACGCGACACTCTACGAGCAGTACTTC. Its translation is CASSPADYATLYEQYF.

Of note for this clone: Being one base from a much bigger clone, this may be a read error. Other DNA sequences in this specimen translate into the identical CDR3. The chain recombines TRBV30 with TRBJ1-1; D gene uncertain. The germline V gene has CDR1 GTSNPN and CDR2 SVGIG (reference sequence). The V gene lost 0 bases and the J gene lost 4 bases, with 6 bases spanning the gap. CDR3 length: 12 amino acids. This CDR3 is CAWSVEGTEAFF. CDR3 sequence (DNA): TGTGCCTGGAGTGTAGAGGGCACTGAAGCTTTCTTT.

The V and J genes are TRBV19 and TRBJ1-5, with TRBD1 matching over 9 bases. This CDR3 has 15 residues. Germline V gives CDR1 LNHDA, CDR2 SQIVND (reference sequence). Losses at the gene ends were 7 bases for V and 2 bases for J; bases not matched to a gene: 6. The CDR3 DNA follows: TGTGCCAGTATAGGGGACAGGGAGGGCAATCAGCCCCAGCATTTT. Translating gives CASIGDREGNQPQHF.

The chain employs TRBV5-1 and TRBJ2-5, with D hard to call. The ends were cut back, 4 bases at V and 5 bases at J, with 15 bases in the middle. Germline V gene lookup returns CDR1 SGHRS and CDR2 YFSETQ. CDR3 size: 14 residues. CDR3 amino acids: CASSQVGKEETQYF. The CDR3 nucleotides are TGCGCCAGCAGCCAGGTGGGGAAGGAGGAGACCCAGTACTTC.

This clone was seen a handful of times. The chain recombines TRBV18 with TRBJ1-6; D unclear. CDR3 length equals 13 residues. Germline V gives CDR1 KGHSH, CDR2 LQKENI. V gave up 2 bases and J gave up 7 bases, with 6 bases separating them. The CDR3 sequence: CASSPMWNSPLHF. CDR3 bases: TGTGCCAGCTCACCAATGTGGAATTCACCCCTCCACTTT. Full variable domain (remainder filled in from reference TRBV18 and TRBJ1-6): NAGVMQNPRHLVRRRGQEARLRCSPMKGHSHVYWYRQLPEEGLKFMVYLQKENIIDESGMPKERFSAEFPKEGPSILRIQQVVRGDSAAYFCASSPMWNSPLHFGNGTRLTVT.

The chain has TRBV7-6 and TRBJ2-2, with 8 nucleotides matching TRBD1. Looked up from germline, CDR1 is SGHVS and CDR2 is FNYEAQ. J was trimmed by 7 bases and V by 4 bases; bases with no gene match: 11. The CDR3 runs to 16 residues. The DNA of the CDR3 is TGTGCCAGCAGCTCTCGACAGGGGCAATCCAGCGGGGAGCTGTTTTTT. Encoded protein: CASSSRQGQSSGELFF.

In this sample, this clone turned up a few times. The CDR3 DNA sequence: TGCGCCAGCAGCCAAGGGGGTACGATGAACACTGAAGCTTTCTTT. Translated, it gives CASSQGGTMNTEAFF. This rearrangement joins TRBV4-1 to TRBJ1-1, with no clear D. The ends were cut back, 1 base at V and 0 bases at J, with 9 bases in the middle. The CDR3 loop spans 15 amino acids. Germline-derived CDR1 and CDR2 are MGHRA and YSYEKL.

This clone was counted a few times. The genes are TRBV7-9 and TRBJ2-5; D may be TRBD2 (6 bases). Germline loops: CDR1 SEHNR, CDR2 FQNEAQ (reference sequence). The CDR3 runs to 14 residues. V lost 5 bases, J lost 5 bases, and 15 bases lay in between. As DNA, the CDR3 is TGTGCCAGCAGCCTGCCCCCGGGGGAGGAGACCCAGTACTTC. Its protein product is CASSLPPGEETQYF.

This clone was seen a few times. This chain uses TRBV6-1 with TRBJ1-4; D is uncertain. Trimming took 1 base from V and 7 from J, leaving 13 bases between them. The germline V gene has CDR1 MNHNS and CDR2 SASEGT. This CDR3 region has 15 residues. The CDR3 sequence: CASSEGAGDREKLFF. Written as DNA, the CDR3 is TGTGCCAGCAGTGAAGGGGCAGGAGATCGTGAAAAACTGTTTTTT.

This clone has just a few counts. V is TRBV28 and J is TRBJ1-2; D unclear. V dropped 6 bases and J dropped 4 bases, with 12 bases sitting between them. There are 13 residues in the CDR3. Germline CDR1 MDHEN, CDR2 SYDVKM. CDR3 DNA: TGTGCCAGCAGCCCTGACATTCCCTATGGCTACACCTTC. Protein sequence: CASSPDIPYGYTF.

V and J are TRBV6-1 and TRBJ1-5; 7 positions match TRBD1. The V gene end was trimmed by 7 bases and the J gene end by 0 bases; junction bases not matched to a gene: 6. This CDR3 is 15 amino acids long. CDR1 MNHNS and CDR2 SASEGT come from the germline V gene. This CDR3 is CASIGGTASNQPQHF. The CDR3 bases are TGTGCCAGCATCGGGGGGACAGCTAGCAATCAGCCCCAGCATTTT.

CDR3 DNA sequence: TGTGCCAGCAGTCTACAGGGCATGAACACTGAAGCTTTCTTT. Its translation is CASSLQGMNTEAFF. The chain carries TRBV6-1 and TRBJ1-1, with D possibly TRBD1 on 6 matching bases. CDR1 is MNHNS, CDR2 SASEGT, per germline. CDR3 size: 14 residues. Trimming left V 5 bases short and J 0 bases short, with 10 bases between.

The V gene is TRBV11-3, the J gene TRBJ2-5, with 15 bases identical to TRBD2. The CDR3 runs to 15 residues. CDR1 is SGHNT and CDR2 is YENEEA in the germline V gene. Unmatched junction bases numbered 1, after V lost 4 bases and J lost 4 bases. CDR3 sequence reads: CASSSGLAGGETQYF. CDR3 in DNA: TGTGCCAGCAGCTCGGGACTAGCGGGGGGAGAGACCCAGTACTTC.

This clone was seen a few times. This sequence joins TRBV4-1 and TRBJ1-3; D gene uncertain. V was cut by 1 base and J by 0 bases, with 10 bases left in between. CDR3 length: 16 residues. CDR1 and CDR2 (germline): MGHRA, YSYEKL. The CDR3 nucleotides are TGCGCCAGCAGCCAAGGGACTTTCAGCTCTGGAAACACCATATATTTT. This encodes CASSQGTFSSGNTIYF.

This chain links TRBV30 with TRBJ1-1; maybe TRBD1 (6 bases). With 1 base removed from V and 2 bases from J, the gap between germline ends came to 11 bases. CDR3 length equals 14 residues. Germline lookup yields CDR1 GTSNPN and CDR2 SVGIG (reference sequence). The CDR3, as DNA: TGTGCCTGGAGTGGGACAGTTAGTAACACTGAAGCTTTCTTT. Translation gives CAWSGTVSNTEAFF.